One and the same sample provided the 30 T cell receptor beta chains below, sequenced in a study of T cells in Graves' hyperthyroidism and ophthalmopathy. Template material for amplifying TCR beta CDR3 regions consisted of RNA transcripts. HTBI primers drove first-round RT-PCR of the TCR CDR3. In TCRdb, the multiplex PCR reads were re-called with MiXCR into one record per CDR3 protein. The profile shows about 270,000 distinct CDR3 sequences, 20% to 25% of them singletons. The specimen sequenced was blood. Receptors were obtained from a man aged 30 to 45 with Graves' ophthalmopathy.

This clonotype was counted between two and nine times. V usage is TRBV20-1 and J usage is TRBJ1-5, with 7 bases identical to TRBD1. In germline, CDR1 is DFQATT, CDR2 SNEGSKA (reference sequence). V lost 5 bases, J lost 4 bases, and 5 bases stayed unmatched. This CDR3 spans 13 amino acids. CDR3 DNA: TGCAGTGCTCCACAGGGGAGGAATCAGCCCCAGCATTTT. Its protein is CSAPQGRNQPQHF.

This clonotype was seen a few times. The V gene is TRBV15, the J gene TRBJ1-4, with D perhaps matching TRBD1 (6 bases). This CDR3 is 14 amino acids long. Germline lookup yields CDR1 LNHNV and CDR2 YYDKDF (reference sequence). With 1 base removed from V and 6 bases from J, the gap between germline ends came to 9 bases. The CDR3 region has the DNA TGTGCCACCAGCAGAGCCTCAGGGGATGAAAAACTGTTTTTT. Protein product: CATSRASGDEKLFF.

The chain joins TRBV9 to TRBJ1-2; 11 bases align to TRBD1. V lost 4 bases and J lost 8; bases outside the gene matches: 10. The CDR3 sequence is 15 residues long. Germline V gene sequence: CDR1 SGDLS, CDR2 YYNGEE. CDR3 sequence: CASSTPGQGGRGYTF. The CDR3 DNA is TGTGCCAGCAGCACTCCGGGACAGGGGGGAAGGGGCTACACCTTC.

Remarks on this clonotype: A read error may be the cause here, since a much bigger clone is one base away. The chain joins TRBV3-1 to TRBJ2-1, with D perhaps matching TRBD1 (6 bases). Germline V gene lookup returns CDR1 LGHDT and CDR2 YNNKEL (reference sequence). The CDR3 sequence is 14 residues long. CDR3 nucleotide sequence: TGTGCCTGCAGCCAAGTTTTCAGGGGAGATGAGCAGTTCTTC. Protein product: CACSQVFRGDEQFF.

The chain joins TRBV24-1 to TRBJ2-7; 7 nucleotides match TRBD1. Germline-derived CDR1 and CDR2 are KGHDR and SFDVKD. This CDR3 region has 15 residues. V shed 2 bases, J shed 6 bases, and the junction held 9 bases outside the gene matches. CDR3 in DNA: TGTGCCACCAGTGATTCCCGGACAGGAAGCCGCGAGCAGTACTTC. It codes for CATSDSRTGSREQYF.

The chain recombines TRBV3-1 with TRBJ1-4; no clear D gene. The germline V and J ends were trimmed by 0 bases and 0 bases, with 5 bases remaining between them. Looked up from germline, CDR1 is LGHDT and CDR2 is YNNKEL (reference sequence). CDR3 length: 15 residues. CDR3 sequence reads: CASSQEWATNEKLFF. Here the CDR3 DNA reads TGTGCCAGCAGCCAAGAATGGGCAACTAATGAAAAACTGTTTTTT.

The V call is TRBV10-3, the J call TRBJ2-1, with a possible D match to TRBD1 (5 bases). The CDR3 spans 14 residues. Trimming removed 4 bases at V and 4 bases at J, with 11 bases between. The germline V gene has CDR1 ENHRY and CDR2 SYGVKD. CDR3 sequence: CAISGGQGYNEQFF. The CDR3 DNA reads TGTGCCATCAGTGGGGGCCAAGGGTACAATGAGCAGTTCTTC.

This clonotype was observed many times. The V call is TRBV2, the J call TRBJ2-5; D is ambiguous. Per germline, CDR1 SNHLY and CDR2 FYNNEI. The CDR3 totals 14 residues. Trimming left V 2 bases short and J 4 bases short, with 11 bases between. In DNA, the CDR3 is TGTGCCAGCAGTGAACAAGGCGGTGGAGAGACCCAGTACTTC. It is translated as CASSEQGGGETQYF.

J is TRBJ2-5 and V is TRBV28; D is unresolved. Germline lookup yields CDR1 MDHEN and CDR2 SYDVKM. The CDR3 is 12 amino acids. The V and J ends lost 6 bases and 5 bases respectively, with 10 bases between them. In nucleotides, the CDR3 is TGTGCCAGCAGCGTCATCCGGGAGACCCAGTACTTC. Its translation: CASSVIRETQYF. The whole variable domain, remainder taken from reference TRBV28 and TRBJ2-5, is DVKVTQSSRYLVKRTGEKVFLECVQDMDHENMFWYRQDPGLGLRLIYFSYDVKMKEKGDIPEGYSVSREKKERFSLILESASTNQTSMYLCASSVIRETQYFGPGTRLLVL.

The V call is TRBV7-3, the J call TRBJ2-3; possible D gene TRBD2, 6 bases. This CDR3 has 14 residues. Germline V gives CDR1 SGHTA, CDR2 FQGTGA. The V end lost 5 bases, the J end lost 2 bases, and 11 bases lay between the germline ends. The CDR3 loop reads CASSPRTTTDTQYF. CDR3 DNA: TGTGCCAGCAGCCCGCGGACTACCACAGATACGCAGTATTTT.

The CDR3 nucleotides are TGTGCCAGCATCATGGGGGGCGCCTCCTACGAGCAGTACTTC. Translated: CASIMGGASYEQYF. The chain recombines TRBV28 with TRBJ2-7, with D possibly being TRBD1 or TRBD2 (6 bases each). This CDR3 comprises 14 residues. V was clipped by 7 bases and J by 0 bases, with 13 bases between them. Germline V gene sequence: CDR1 MDHEN, CDR2 SYDVKM.

With respect to this clonotype: Just one base apart from a much larger clone, this may be a read error. Given the absence of the conserved phenylalanine or tryptophan at the CDR3 end, a read error is likely. The chain employs TRBV3-1 and TRBJ2-6, with D perhaps TRBD2 (6 bases). This CDR3 comprises 15 residues. V lost 4 bases and J 1 base, leaving 8 bases between the germline ends. From germline, CDR1 is LGHDT and CDR2 YNNKEL (reference sequence). CDR3 protein: CASSLGRSGANVLTS. The DNA for the CDR3 is TGTGCCAGCAGCCTAGGGAGGTCTGGGGCCAACGTCCTGACTTCC.

In its sample, this clonotype was seen many times. This sequence joins TRBV7-9 and TRBJ1-1, with D unclear. Per germline, CDR1 SEHNR and CDR2 FQNEAQ (reference sequence). This CDR3 is built from 14 residues. Trimming shortened V by 4 bases and J by 0 bases, and 9 bases separated the two germline ends. CDR3 coding DNA: TGTGCCAGCAGCTCGGCCAGCATGAACACTGAAGCTTTCTTT. It encodes CASSSASMNTEAFF.

The V call is TRBV12-3 or TRBV12-4, the J call TRBJ1-3; the D gene is possibly TRBD1 (6 bases). The CDR3 covers 16 residues. The ends were cut back, 7 bases at V and 0 bases at J, with 16 bases in the middle. CDR3 region: CASTQRRGSSGNTIYF. CDR3 in DNA: TGTGCCAGCACCCAAAGGAGGGGGAGCTCTGGAAACACCATATATTTT.

A few counts support this clonotype. This sequence joins TRBV7-2 and TRBJ2-2; TRBD2 agrees at 9 bases. The CDR3 runs to 17 residues. V was clipped by 1 base and J by 6 bases; unmatched bases: 9. Germline V gene lookup returns CDR1 SGHTA and CDR2 FQGNSA. This CDR3 is CASSLEWVSGRAGELFF. DNA for the CDR3: TGTGCCAGCAGCTTAGAATGGGTTAGCGGGAGAGCCGGGGAGCTGTTTTTT.

The chain links TRBV24-1 to TRBJ2-5, with TRBD1 matching over 9 bases. The CDR3 extends over 15 amino acids. Germline CDR1 KGHDR, CDR2 SFDVKD. V dropped 4 bases and J dropped 3; count of bases not matched to a gene: 5. CDR3 coding DNA: TGTGCCACCAGTGAACCGGGACAGGGCAAAGAGACCCAGTACTTC. The encoded protein is CATSEPGQGKETQYF.

The chain couples TRBV6-1 to TRBJ1-5, with TRBD1 matching 7 bases. CDR1 is MNHNS and CDR2 is SASEGT in the germline V gene. This CDR3 contains 18 residues. V trimming: 1 base; J trimming: 0 bases; junction bases outside the gene matches: 9. The CDR3 reads CASSEELGQPYSNQPQHF. The CDR3 nucleotides are TGTGCCAGCAGTGAAGAGTTGGGACAGCCGTATAGCAATCAGCCCCAGCATTTT.

In this sample, this clonotype turned up many times. CDR3 residues: CASSFSGSPYNEQFF. CDR3 DNA: TGTGCCAGCAGCTTTAGCGGGAGCCCCTACAATGAGCAGTTCTTC. This chain connects TRBV11-2 to TRBJ2-1; 9 bases map to TRBD2. Germline CDR1 and CDR2: SGHAT and FQNNGV. Trimming cost V 3 bases and J 2 bases; bases outside gene matches: 2. The CDR3 extends over 15 amino acids.

The genes are TRBV3-1 and TRBJ2-4; D is unresolved. The CDR3 is 16 amino acids. The germline V gene encodes CDR1 LGHDT and CDR2 YNNKEL (reference sequence). Trimming left V 1 base short and J 0 bases short, with 10 bases between. The CDR3 reads CASSQVTNLAKNIQYF. The CDR3 DNA reads as TGTGCCAGCAGCCAAGTTACGAACCTAGCCAAAAACATTCAGTACTTC. Together with reference TRBV3-1 and TRBJ2-4, the CDR3 gives the full variable domain: DTAVSQTPKYLVTQMGNDKSIKCEQNLGHDTMYWYKQDSKKFLKIMFSYNNKELIINETVPNRFSPKSPDKAHLNLHINSLELGDSAVYFCASSQVTNLAKNIQYFGAGTRLSVL.

Concerning this clonotype: Since a much larger clone is just one base distant, this may be a read error. The chain links TRBV3-1 to TRBJ1-1; 7 bases line up with TRBD1. CDR1 is LGHDT and CDR2 is YNNKEL in the germline V gene (reference sequence). Losses at the gene ends were 4 bases for V and 1 base for J; bases not matched to a gene: 12. The CDR3 has 17 amino acids. Here the CDR3 DNA reads TGTGCCAGCAGCCCTCGCCCTCCGGGACAGTCGAACACTGAAGCTTTCTTT. Its protein product is CASSPRPPGQSNTEAFF.

In this sample, this clonotype turned up a few times. The J gene is TRBJ1-2, the V gene TRBV4-2; no definite D call. V lost 0 bases and J lost 3, with 11 bases in between. The CDR3 contains 15 residues. The germline gives CDR1 LGHNA, CDR2 YNFKEQ. The CDR3 coding sequence is TGTGCCAGCAGCCAAGACCCGGCGGCCGACTATGGCTACACCTTC. Translating gives CASSQDPAADYGYTF.

J is TRBJ2-5 and V is TRBV29-1; D is possibly TRBD1 (5 bases). CDR3 length: 12 amino acids. CDR1 is SQVTM and CDR2 is ANQGSEA in the germline V gene. The V end was cut by 2 bases, the J end by 10 bases, with 14 bases between. CDR3 loop: CSVESPRVGQYF. The CDR3 nucleotides are TGCAGCGTTGAATCCCCCAGGGTGGGCCAGTACTTC.

This clonotype was observed a handful of times. The chain couples TRBV29-1 to TRBJ2-7, with 7 bases fitting TRBD1. CDR3 length: 11 residues. Germline V gene sequence: CDR1 SQVTM, CDR2 ANQGSEA. V was clipped by 5 bases and J by 6 bases; unmatched bases: 4. The CDR3 sequence: CSVQQGFEQYF. As DNA, the CDR3 is TGCAGCGTTCAACAGGGGTTCGAGCAGTACTTC.

This clonotype was observed at least ten times. This sequence joins TRBV30 and TRBJ2-3; D remains unclear. This CDR3 is built from 13 residues. V gave up 3 bases and J gave up 0 bases, with 7 bases separating them. Germline CDR1 GTSNPN, CDR2 SVGIG (reference sequence). CDR3 bases: TGTGCCTGGAGCAGCTATAGCACAGATACGCAGTATTTT. Residues: CAWSSYSTDTQYF. The complete variable domain, with remaining parts taken from reference TRBV30 and TRBJ2-3, reads SQTIHQWPATLVQPVGSPLSLECTVEGTSNPNLYWYRQAAGRGLQLLFYSVGIGQISSEVPQNLSASRPQDRQFILSSKKLLLSDSGFYLCAWSSYSTDTQYFGPGTRLTVL.

This clonotype was observed a handful of times. The chain employs TRBV2 and TRBJ1-1; no clear D. The CDR3 loop spans 15 amino acids. Germline V CDR1 and CDR2: SNHLY, FYNNEI. Trimming stripped 3 bases from V and 10 bases from J, with 21 bases between. The CDR3: CASSEGRTDVRGAFF. The CDR3 DNA sequence: TGTGCCAGCAGTGAGGGTAGGACCGACGTTCGAGGAGCTTTCTTT.

The gene calls are TRBV2 and TRBJ1-1; no clear D gene. The CDR3 spans 12 residues. Germline CDR1 SNHLY, CDR2 FYNNEI. V gave up 6 bases and J gave up 11 bases, with 16 bases separating them. CDR3: CASRDAGLQAFF. For the CDR3, the DNA is TGTGCCAGCAGGGATGCGGGCCTGCAGGCTTTCTTT.

There are many counts of this clonotype. The chain employs TRBV28 and TRBJ1-1, with TRBD1 matching over 9 bases. V gave up 7 bases and J gave up 0 bases; unmatched junction bases: 6. Germline CDR1 and CDR2: MDHEN and SYDVKM. CDR3 length equals 15 residues. Written as DNA, the CDR3 is TGTGCCAGCACTCCCTGGACAGGGGTGAACACTGAAGCTTTCTTT. Translation gives CASTPWTGVNTEAFF.

A few counts support this clonotype. The chain joins TRBV5-1 to TRBJ1-1; D not certain. In germline, CDR1 is SGHRS, CDR2 YFSETQ. Trimming shortened V by 4 bases and J by 0 bases, and 13 bases separated the two germline ends. This CDR3 contains 15 residues. The CDR3 reads CASSPQPTLNTEAFF. The CDR3 bases are TGCGCCAGCAGCCCGCAACCCACACTGAACACTGAAGCTTTCTTT.

The gene calls are TRBV7-2 and TRBJ1-5, with 7 bases lining up with TRBD1. The CDR3 is 15 amino acids. The junction had 6 bases not matched to a gene; V was cut back by 4 bases and J by 3 bases. CDR1 and CDR2 from the germline V gene are SGHTA and FQGNSA. CDR3 loop: CASSSGQAINQPQHF. The CDR3 DNA reads TGTGCCAGCAGCTCAGGACAGGCCATCAATCAGCCCCAGCATTTT.

There are a few counts of this clonotype. This sequence may be a read error, since a much larger clone differs from it by one base. The chain joins TRBV7-2 to TRBJ2-7; D is perhaps TRBD1 (6 bases). The ends were cut back, 5 bases at V and 3 bases at J, with 8 bases in the middle. Germline lookup yields CDR1 SGHTA and CDR2 FQGNSA. The CDR3 runs to 12 residues. CDR3 region: CASSKQGYEQYF. The DNA for the CDR3 is TGTGCCAGCAGCAAACAGGGCTACGAGCAGTACTTC.